This TCR beta chain was observed in a study of T cell responses to AZD1222 COVID-19 vaccine. As for the study in general: Both about-4-week and about-12-week second-dose recipients were combined.

CDR1 is SGHDT and CDR2 is YYEEEE in the germline V gene. The ends were cut back, 4 bases at V and 4 bases at J, with 17 bases in the middle. The CDR3 loop spans 15 amino acids. Assay used: immunoSEQ multiplex PCR; TCRdb lists only in-frame clones, some missing. The sample lists roughly 70,000 clones; around four fifths were seen once. The chain carries TRBV5-6 and TRBJ1-2; D unclear. The sequencing here drew on peripheral blood, taken on day 0 of AZD1222 vaccination. This TCR came from an adult in good health. CDR3 nucleotide sequence: TGTGCCAGCAGCCCCTCTGGAGGATTTGTCTATGGCTACACCTTC. Its translation is CASSPSGGFVYGYTF.